This TCR beta chain was captured in a study of spatial heterogeneity in lung cancer (dated by TCRdb to the late 2010s). With respect to the entire study: Samples were obtained from 70 to 85 patients with early-stage, untreated non-small cell lung cancer from the lung TRACERx cohort. Follow-up PBMC samples were sequenced whenever available, with the median time to follow-up being around 2 years after resection. Beta-chain transcripts were consistently detected in greater numbers than alpha-chain transcripts, which likely reflected higher beta-chain transcript abundance. In the raw uncorrected reads, each unique combination of TCR and UMI appeared on average more than ten times. The study quantitatively compared TCR alpha and beta repertoires across multiple tumor regions, matched nontumor lung and blood in non-small cell lung cancer. The study linked features of the TCR repertoire to counts of nonsynonymous mutations, which were determined by whole-exome sequencing of tumor tissue. At surgery, hundreds of tumor regions, around 64 matched nontumor lung samples and 56 PBMC samples were TCR-sequenced for both alpha and beta chains.

CDR1 MDHEN and CDR2 SYDVKM were looked up in the germline V gene. From the cysteine through the phenylalanine, the CDR3 covers 14 amino acids. The CDR3 DNA has 42 bases and is translated from base 1. The junction carries 14 bases between V and J, which are trimmed by 4 bases and 5 bases respectively. Worth noting for this clonotype: The antigen it binds to is not known. Base qualities are not provided; no much larger clone lies one nucleotide away.

The sample's time point label, decoded: blood at routine non-recurrence follow-up after resection. TCR sequencing used whole RNA extracted from tumor and nontumor lung tissue, or from cryopreserved PBMC samples, without cell sorting. Patients were selected for TCR sequencing only if sufficient RNA was available from at least two tumor regions. Overall results and qualifications from the work: Only 15 or so patients were included in the comparisons of baseline and follow-up blood repertoires. Ubiquitous expanded tumor TCRs showed up in blood more often at tumor resection than at routine follow-up. Confirming at a functional level the hypothesis that regional TCRs recognize regional mutations was considered to require additional single-cell paired TCR alpha and beta sequencing.

Library preparation employed 5' RACE. The reads were generated on a NextSeq 500. To allow correction of PCR and sequencing errors, the TCR library protocol tagged every TCR cDNA molecule with a unique molecular identifier. Turning to the authors' computational methods: TCR identification, UMI-based error correction and CDR3 extraction were performed with Decombinator tools. Expanded TCRs were defined as those above a frequency of 2 per 1,000, corresponding to the top 1% of the tumor frequency distribution. Renyi diversity was calculated using the R vegan package after each repertoire was subsampled 100 times to 5,000 TCRs. CDR3 similarity networks were built from amino acid triplet string-kernel similarity, connecting CDR3s with pairwise similarity above 0.82. TCRdb itself trimmed the public reads at Q25 with fastp, ran MiXCR and retained productive beta chains. Rows merge per CDR3 protein into single entries with the most common DNA and genes. The V and J calls follow TCRdb's processing rather than the paper's. The sample table records 40,000 to 50,000 distinct CDR3 sequences; about 10% of these occur just once. The ten largest make up roughly 15% of the sample.

The receptor was derived from a female donor with early-stage non-small cell lung cancer. The chain couples TRBV28 to TRBJ1-1; the D gene is not confidently resolved. Material: PBMCs, obtained at follow-up. The sequence in DNA is TGTGCCAGCAGTTCCAGGCCGGTCGGGACTGAAGCTTTCTTT. This codes for CASSSRPVGTEAFF.